This section outlines one T cell receptor (beta chain) sequence together with its context. Its specific antigen is unknown. Base-call qualities are not available, and no considerably larger clone is one nucleotide away. The sample belongs to a study of blood T cell repertoires in COVID-19 (dated by TCRdb to about 2020). About the investigation overall: The collaborator samples originated in the United States, Italy and Spain and spanned the acute and convalescent phases of COVID-19. The sample metadata nearly always contained a de-identified subject ID, COVID-19 status, age in years and sex. The repertoires were released in a freely available public database meant as a resource for research on the immune response to SARS-CoV-2. The dataset comprised deeply sampled blood TCRbeta repertoires from subjects exposed to, actively infected with, or recovered from COVID-19. Where HLA class I and class II types were available, the types were taken from metadata supplied by the sample provider, not from assay-based typing. The material from the prospective study consisted of cDNA or gDNA derived from T cells, B-cell-depleted T cells, or PBMCs. The samples were drawn from the first 160 participants of the ongoing ImmuneRACE study and from 1,254 subjects provided by 6 global collaborators. Study-wide findings and limitations: Clinical and demographic metadata were provided uncurated, with the amount varying by source and participant.

From cysteine to phenylalanine, the CDR3 is 15 amino acids long. Only the CDR3 DNA stays, 45 bases, in frame from base 1. V is shortened by 2 bases, J by 4 bases, and the region joining them spans 14 bases. The germline V gene sets CDR1 to KGHSH and CDR2 to LQKENI. Participants in the prospective study were enrolled through a virtual design, were aged roughly 18 to 90 years, and lived in roughly 26 United States geographic areas. Cohort assignment in the prospective study relied on participant-reported clinical history from a screening survey and a study questionnaire. ImmuneRACE Cohort 3 recovered participants were defined by two consecutive negative NP/OP PCR tests, healthcare professional clearance, or symptom resolution. In the prospective study, mobile phlebotomists collected whole blood, serum and a nasopharyngeal or oropharyngeal swab from each participant. Participants in the prospective study had the option to provide additional blood draws and questionnaires over an approximately 2-month period. Before DNA extraction, prospective study blood samples were shipped either frozen or at room temperature.

TCRbeta CDR3 regions were amplified from genomic DNA using the immunoSEQ Assay, a bias-controlled multiplex PCR. From the authors' description of their analysis: The number of nucleated cells in each sample was estimated by amplification of reference gene primers within the assay. To quantify the absolute abundance of each unique TCRbeta CDR3 rearrangement, sequence reads were collapsed and filtered. For each sample, productive Simpson clonality was calculated by taking the square root of Simpson's diversity index across productive rearrangements. TCRdb obtained this table from immuneACCESS and retained in-frame rearrangements with V and J assigned. These tables miss some clones; where compared with another copy, unresolved V genes account for less than half of the shortfall, and the remainder is unexplained. The DNA gave D and trimming, while V, J and clone size come from that table. The sample table lists some 290,000 clones, roughly 90% of them with a count of one. Over 9% of the sample is held by the ten biggest clonotypes.

The receptor was derived from a woman aged 25 to 39 who had recovered from COVID-19. Recombination connected TRBV18 to TRBJ1-2, with TRBD1 perhaps the D gene, on 6 matching bases. Material for sequencing was PBMCs or T cells enriched from blood (not recorded which). The sequenced DNA: TGTGCCAGCTCACCAGAGGGGGTCCTGGGCTATGGCTACACCTTC. Its protein product is CASSPEGVLGYGYTF.